This entry concerns a single TCR beta chain. Its antigen is undetermined. These data are taken from a study of cytotoxic CD8 clonotypes in ibrutinib-treated CLL. Trimming removed 2 bases at V and 1 base at J, with 9 bases between. This CDR3 is built from 15 residues. The germline gives CDR1 SGDLS, CDR2 YYNGEE. Produced via immunoSEQ multiplex PCR; TCRdb's table is partial and in-frame only. The repertoire has 150,000 or so clones, about 84% of them found once; the top ten carry about 4.5%. The study's findings and limits: At the start, clonality exceeded age-matched healthy donors and followed circulating CD8+ T-cell counts.

Sample: PBMCs, taken after 24 months of ibrutinib treatment. The TCR originated in a human donor with chronic lymphocytic leukemia. The rearrangement links TRBV9 to TRBJ2-2, with D possibly called TRBD1 or TRBD2 (5 bases each). Here the CDR3 reads CASSVAGGNTGELFF. CDR3 nucleotide sequence: TGTGCCAGCAGCGTTGCTGGGGGGAACACCGGGGAGCTGTTTTTT. Based on the CDR3 plus reference TRBV9 and TRBJ2-2, the full variable domain is DSGVTQTPKHLITATGQRVTLRCSPRSGDLSVYWYQQSLDQGLQFLIQYYNGEERAKGNILERFSAQQFPDLHSELNLSSLELGDSALYFCASSVAGGNTGELFFGEGSRLTVL.